This T cell receptor beta chain was observed in a study of a mutant IDH1 vaccine in newly diagnosed glioma. The wider study: Vaccinations were initiated 4-6 weeks following radiotherapy alone, or were given together with temozolomide cycles.

V lost 3 bases and J 2 bases, leaving 11 bases between the germline ends. Germline lookup yields CDR1 MGHRA and CDR2 YSYEKL. The CDR3 has 14 amino acids. The sample's time point: week 5, during vaccination. Each dose of the vaccine consisted of 300 ug of mutant IDH1 20-mer peptide, with topical imiquimod. The donors had new WHO grade 3 or 4 astrocytomas; these were IDH1-mutant and ATRX-lost. Some clones are missing from TCRdb's copy, which holds only in-frame ones; the method was immunoSEQ multiplex PCR. The sample shows 30,000 to 45,000 clones, more than 75% of them seen only once. For this clone: Its antigen remains unidentified.

This clonotype was obtained from a man between 40 and 49 years old with glioma. The sample was PBMCs, taken from a glioma patient whose treatment included an IDH1 peptide vaccine. The chain carries TRBV4-1 and TRBJ2-7, with a possible D match to TRBD1 (7 bases). For the CDR3, the DNA is TGCGCCAGCAGCCAGCGGGACAGTCCCTACGAGCAGTACTTC. It encodes CASSQRDSPYEQYF.